The 31 T cell receptor beta chains reported below all come from one sample, sequenced in a study of early T cells in non-severe SARS-CoV-2 infection. TCRdb recomputed calls from the 5' RACE reads with MiXCR, one row per CDR3 protein. The profile shows 90,000 to 120,000 distinct CDR3 sequences, 11% of them singletons. Material: whole blood. The receptors derive from an adult who was a healthcare worker with PCR-confirmed SARS-CoV-2 infection or an uninfected control (not recorded which).

At least ten counts were recorded for this clonotype. The V and J genes are TRBV7-2 and TRBJ1-4; 9 bases map to TRBD1. V lost 5 bases, J lost 3 bases, and 4 bases stayed unmatched. Germline CDR1 SGHTA, CDR2 FQGNSA. The CDR3 consists of 15 residues. CDR3 coding DNA: TGTGCCAGCAGCGTACAGGGGGCGGCTAATGAAAAACTGTTTTTT. It translates to CASSVQGAANEKLFF. Full variable domain (remainder filled in from reference TRBV7-2 and TRBJ1-4): GAGVSQSPSNKVTEKGKDVELRCDPISGHTALYWYRQSLGQGLEFLIYFQGNSAPDKSGLPSDRFSAERTGGSVSTLTIQRTQQEDSAVYLCASSVQGAANEKLFFGSGTQLSVL.

This clonotype was counted ten times or more. The chain has TRBV7-9 and TRBJ2-7; TRBD2 is a possible D gene (6 bases). Germline assignment: CDR1 SEHNR and CDR2 FQNEAQ (reference sequence). V shed 2 bases and J shed 7 bases, with 15 bases lying between them. The CDR3 is 14 residues long. The CDR3 reads CASSLIGSATEQYF. CDR3 nucleotides: TGTGCCAGCAGCTTAATCGGGAGCGCGACAGAGCAGTACTTC.

V and J are TRBV29-1 and TRBJ2-7; D is unclear. The CDR3 runs to 13 residues. V lost 4 bases and J 4 bases, leaving 14 bases between the germline ends. Germline CDR1 is SQVTM and CDR2 is ANQGSEA. The CDR3 DNA is TGCAGCGTTGTGCAGAAAAAACGATACGAGCAGTACTTC. Its translation is CSVVQKKRYEQYF.

The chain links TRBV12-3 or TRBV12-4 to TRBJ2-3; TRBD2 matches at 9 bases. V shed 8 bases and J 3 bases; nucleotides not matched to a gene: 6. The CDR3 has 14 residues. The CDR3 sequence: CASRLAGMTDTQYF. For the CDR3, the DNA is TGTGCCAGCCGTCTAGCGGGAATGACAGATACGCAGTATTTT.

Many counts were recorded for this clonotype. This chain connects TRBV2 to TRBJ1-1, with TRBD1 identical over 10 bases. The CDR3 is 13 residues long. The J segment lost 5 bases and the V segment lost 5 bases, leaving 2 bases of the junction unmatched. In germline, CDR1 is SNHLY, CDR2 FYNNEI. The CDR3 spells CASSRTGGTEAFF. The CDR3 nucleotides are TGTGCCAGCAGTAGGACAGGGGGGACTGAAGCTTTCTTT.

The sample holds many counts of this clonotype. The chain joins TRBV10-3 to TRBJ2-7; 8 bases are shared with TRBD2. V shed 10 bases, J shed 2 bases, and the junction held 10 bases outside the gene matches. CDR3 length equals 14 residues. Germline V lookup: CDR1 ENHRY, CDR2 SYGVKD. CDR3 residues: CATGGEAGPYEQYF. In nucleotides, the CDR3 is TGTGCCACCGGGGGGGAAGCGGGACCCTACGAGCAGTACTTC.

The rearrangement links TRBV28 to TRBJ1-1; D unclear. The ends were cut back, 7 bases at V and 6 bases at J, with 9 bases in the middle. There are 11 residues in the CDR3. In germline, CDR1 is MDHEN, CDR2 SYDVKM. CDR3 in amino acids: CASTLLSEAFF. The CDR3 DNA reads TGTGCCAGCACCCTACTCTCTGAAGCTTTCTTT.

This clonotype showed up many times. The chain carries TRBV6-1 and TRBJ1-1, with D uncertain. This CDR3 region has 13 residues. V was clipped by 6 bases and J by 1 base, with 9 bases between them. CDR1 is MNHNS, CDR2 SASEGT, per germline. The CDR3 region is CASSAQENTEAFF. DNA of the CDR3: TGTGCCAGCAGCGCTCAGGAGAACACTGAAGCTTTCTTT.

This clonotype was counted many times. V usage is TRBV5-1 and J usage is TRBJ2-1; D gene unclear. V dropped 0 bases and J dropped 2 bases, with 6 bases sitting between them. CDR1 and CDR2 (germline): SGHRS, YFSETQ. The CDR3 spans 14 residues. CDR3: CASSLAATYNEQFF. The CDR3 bases are TGCGCCAGCAGCTTGGCGGCAACCTACAATGAGCAGTTCTTC.

The sample holds many counts of this clonotype. V is TRBV12-3 or TRBV12-4 and J is TRBJ1-2; 7 nucleotides align to TRBD1. V trimming: 7 bases; J trimming: 7 bases; junction bases outside the gene matches: 9. CDR3 length: 13 amino acids. CDR3 amino acids: CASTLTGWVGYTF. CDR3 nucleotide sequence: TGTGCCAGCACCCTGACAGGGTGGGTTGGCTACACCTTC.

This clonotype turned up a few times. The chain employs TRBV6-1 and TRBJ1-5; D is perhaps TRBD1 (6 bases). The V gene lost 4 bases and the J gene lost 5 bases, with 18 bases spanning the gap. CDR1 is MNHNS and CDR2 is SASEGT in the germline V gene. The CDR3 is 16 residues long. The CDR3 coding sequence is TGTGCCAGCAGTGCTAGTGTGGGCAGGGGAGATCAGCCCCAGCATTTT. It translates to CASSASVGRGDQPQHF.

This clonotype was recorded once. The rearrangement links TRBV14 to TRBJ2-3; D possibly matches TRBD1 or TRBD2 (5 bases each). V was clipped by 1 base and J by 9 bases, with 17 bases between them. Germline V CDR1 and CDR2: SGHDN, FVKESK. CDR3 length equals 15 residues. The CDR3 DNA sequence: TGTGCCAGCAGCCAAGCGCTCGAATCGTGGGGGACGCAGTATTTT. Encoded protein: CASSQALESWGTQYF. The entire variable domain, with the rest obtained from reference TRBV14 and TRBJ2-3, is as follows: EAGVTQFPSHSVIEKGQTVTLRCDPISGHDNLYWYRRVMGKEIKFLLHFVKESKQDESGMPNNRFLAERTGGTYSTLKVQPAELEDSGVYFCASSQALESWGTQYFGPGTRLTVL.

This clonotype came up many times. This sequence joins TRBV6-2 or TRBV6-3 and TRBJ2-3; TRBD2 matches at 8 bases. V dropped 3 bases and J dropped 2; count of bases not matched to a gene: 4. CDR1 MNHEY and CDR2 SVGEGT come from the germline V gene. The CDR3 covers 15 residues. The CDR3 here is CASSYSGGPTDTQYF. The CDR3 DNA is TGTGCCAGCAGTTATTCGGGAGGGCCCACAGATACGCAGTATTTT.

The chain links TRBV27 to TRBJ2-4; D uncertain. CDR3 length: 14 residues. V gave up 7 bases and J gave up 0 bases, with 10 bases separating them. CDR1 is MNHEY and CDR2 is SMNVEV in the germline V gene (reference sequence). In DNA, the CDR3 is TGTGCCAGCACCAGCGTCCTAGCCAAAAACATTCAGTACTTC. The encoded protein is CASTSVLAKNIQYF.

This clonotype was seen once. This chain connects TRBV28 to TRBJ1-2, with D tentatively TRBD1 (6 bases). The V gene's germline CDR1 is MDHEN and CDR2 SYDVKM. CDR3 length equals 12 residues. V dropped 7 bases and J dropped 8 bases, with 14 bases sitting between them. In DNA form, the CDR3 reads TGTGCCAGCAACCAACAGGGCTTCGGCTACACCTTC. Amino acids: CASNQQGFGYTF.

This clonotype was counted many times. This chain links TRBV7-2 with TRBJ2-7; 9 nucleotides line up with TRBD2. The length of the CDR3 is 15 residues. With 5 bases clipped from V and 2 bases from J, the junction kept 7 bases outside the gene matches. Germline values: CDR1 SGHTA, CDR2 FQGNSA. The CDR3 sequence: CASSTRTSATYEQYF. The CDR3 DNA follows: TGTGCCAGCAGCACCCGGACTAGCGCTACCTACGAGCAGTACTTC.

This clonotype was counted many times. The rearrangement joins TRBV7-2 to TRBJ1-1, with D possibly matching TRBD1 (5 bases). Germline values: CDR1 SGHTA, CDR2 FQGNSA. The V end was cut by 1 base, the J end by 7 bases, with 7 bases between. The CDR3 has 12 residues. Written as DNA, the CDR3 is TGTGCCAGCAGCTTAGGGGACTTTGAAGCTTTCTTT. Amino acids: CASSLGDFEAFF.

Only a few counts were recorded for this clonotype. The V gene is TRBV7-6, the J gene TRBJ2-7; the D gene is possibly TRBD2 (6 bases). V was trimmed by 2 bases and J by 1 base, leaving 9 bases between them. The CDR3 consists of 14 residues. Germline V CDR1 and CDR2: SGHVS, FNYEAQ. In nucleotides, the CDR3 is TGTGCCAGCAGCTTATGGGGGGAGTCCTACGAGCAGTACTTC. It encodes CASSLWGESYEQYF.

The chain links TRBV7-2 to TRBJ2-1, with TRBD2 as a possible D gene (6 bases). This CDR3 has 14 residues. V gave up 4 bases and J gave up 5 bases, with 12 bases separating them. CDR1 is SGHTA and CDR2 is FQGNSA in the germline V gene. CDR3 sequence (DNA): TGTGCCAGCAGCTCACCCGGGACTCACAATGAGCAGTTCTTC. This translates into CASSSPGTHNEQFF.

This clonotype was picked up many times. This sequence joins TRBV12-5 and TRBJ1-1; 9 bases match TRBD1. The CDR3 has 21 residues. After removal of 6 bases from V and 0 bases from J, the junction contained 23 bases not matched to a gene. From germline, CDR1 is LGHNT and CDR2 FRNRAP. CDR3 nucleotide sequence: TGTGCTAGTGGACCGACACTAAAACTGACCCGGGACAGGGAACTGAACACTGAAGCTTTCTTT. Translating it yields CASGPTLKLTRDRELNTEAFF.

A word on this clonotype: A read error may explain this, as a much larger clone is one base away. The V gene is TRBV6-6, the J gene TRBJ2-3; TRBD2 agrees at 13 bases. The CDR3 loop spans 19 amino acids. CDR1 and CDR2 from the germline V gene are MNHNY and SVGAGI (reference sequence). With V trimmed by 5 bases and J by 3 bases, 14 bases remained unmatched. The CDR3 DNA follows: TGTGCCAGCAGTGGTCCTGGTCCCCGGACTAGCGGGAGTACAGATACGCAGTATTTT. Protein sequence: CASSGPGPRTSGSTDTQYF.

This clonotype was detected only a few times. The rearrangement joins TRBV28 to TRBJ1-5, with D unclear. The CDR3 runs to 15 residues. Germline assignment: CDR1 MDHEN and CDR2 SYDVKM. Trimming removed 6 bases from V and 0 bases from J, with 12 bases in between. The CDR3 DNA sequence: TGTGCCAGCAGGCCACTCGGGCCTAGCAATCAGCCCCAGCATTTT. It yields the protein CASRPLGPSNQPQHF.

V and J are TRBV18 and TRBJ2-2; TRBD1 matches at 9 bases. V was clipped by 3 bases and J by 3 bases; unmatched bases: 8. CDR1 and CDR2 (germline): KGHSH, LQKENI. The CDR3 contains 17 residues. The CDR3 sequence: CASSPPGQGRHTGELFF. The CDR3 nucleotides read TGTGCCAGCTCACCGCCGGGACAGGGACGCCACACCGGGGAGCTGTTTTTT.

This clonotype was seen ten or more times. The chain uses TRBV11-2 and TRBJ1-3; D may be TRBD1 (5 bases). CDR1 SGHAT and CDR2 FQNNGV come from the germline V gene. This CDR3 is built from 14 residues. V lost 2 bases to trimming and J lost 7 bases, with 12 bases between them. The CDR3 DNA sequence: TGTGCCAGCAGCTTACCATACAGGATCAACACCATATATTTT. This sequence encodes CASSLPYRINTIYF. Using reference TRBV11-2 and TRBJ1-3 for the parts outside the CDR3, the full variable domain is EAGVAQSPRYKIIEKRQSVAFWCNPISGHATLYWYQQILGQGPKLLIQFQNNGVVDDSQLPKDRFSAERLKGVDSTLKIQPAKLEDSAVYLCASSLPYRINTIYFGEGSWLTVV.

A remark on this clonotype: A read error is possible here, since a much larger clone lies one base away. The CDR3 does not close with the conserved phenylalanine or tryptophan, likely indicating a read error. This chain uses TRBV12-3 or TRBV12-4 with TRBJ2-1; D perhaps matches TRBD2 (5 bases). With 8 bases removed from V and 9 bases from J, the gap between germline ends came to 14 bases. The CDR3 runs 12 residues. The CDR3 bases are TGTGCCAGCGGAGGAGCAGCCGCTGAGCAGTTCCTC. Translation: CASGGAAAEQFL.

There are a few counts of this clonotype. The chain links TRBV7-2 to TRBJ2-1; 7 nucleotides agree with TRBD2. Germline loops: CDR1 SGHTA, CDR2 FQGNSA. With V trimmed by 5 bases and J by 2 bases, 3 bases remained unmatched. The CDR3 extends over 14 amino acids. The chain's CDR3 is CASSNGLAYNEQFF. The CDR3 DNA follows: TGTGCCAGCAGCAATGGACTAGCCTACAATGAGCAGTTCTTC.

The CDR3 DNA follows: TGTGCCAGCAGTGAAGCATCGGGGTCGGGGCACACTGAAGCTTTCTTT. Protein sequence: CASSEASGSGHTEAFF. The J gene is TRBJ1-1, the V gene TRBV6-1; D possibly corresponds to TRBD1 (5 bases). V was shortened by 0 bases and J by 3 bases, with 14 bases between the two germline ends. The CDR3 covers 16 residues. Germline V gene data show CDR1 as MNHNS and CDR2 as SASEGT.

This clonotype was seen only a few times. The junction and the germline gene differ at one end; a read error may be behind it. The V and J genes are TRBV11-2 and TRBJ2-6; 8 bases are shared with TRBD1. The CDR3 spans 18 residues. The germline CDR1 and CDR2 sequences are SGHAT and FQNNGV. This CDR3 is CVSSLDLWTGPGANVLTF. Here the CDR3 DNA reads TGTGTCAGCAGCTTAGATCTTTGGACAGGGCCCGGGGCCAACGTCCTGACTTTC.

The chain uses TRBV27 and TRBJ1-2; D gene ambiguous. In germline, CDR1 is MNHEY, CDR2 SMNVEV (reference sequence). With 9 bases removed from V and 4 bases from J, the gap between germline ends came to 18 bases. CDR3 length equals 14 residues. The CDR3 protein is CARSPRYGVYGYTF. CDR3 in DNA: TGTGCCAGAAGTCCCCGATACGGGGTCTATGGCTACACCTTC.

This chain connects TRBV7-3 to TRBJ2-6, with 9 bases identical to TRBD1. V lost 6 bases and J lost 2; bases outside the gene matches: 5. The CDR3 extends over 16 amino acids. Germline CDR1 reads SGHTA; CDR2 reads FQGTGA. The CDR3 DNA sequence: TGTGCCAGCAGTCGGACAGGGGCCCCTGGGGCCAACGTCCTGACTTTC. Translating gives CASSRTGAPGANVLTF.

The rearrangement joins TRBV20-1 to TRBJ2-7; D is ambiguous. Germline CDR1 and CDR2: DFQATT and SNEGSKA (reference sequence). The CDR3 is made up of 13 amino acids. The ends were cut back, 3 bases at V and 2 bases at J, with 11 bases in the middle. CDR3 protein: CSASSEVTYEQYF. CDR3 coding DNA: TGCAGTGCTAGTTCCGAGGTAACCTACGAGCAGTACTTC.